Sequencing of this T cell receptor beta chain was carried out in a study of metastatic and nonmetastatic thyroid tumors. As regards this clone: What it recognizes is unknown.

TCRdb re-called clones from the PCR reads using MiXCR. The repertoire holds about 41,000 clones, with 20% to 30% as singletons. There were no patients who had received any treatment before thyroid surgery. Study-level results: Significantly higher TCR beta diversity was reportedly seen in malignant thyroid tumors than benign nodules, in blood and tumor.

The CDR3 loop spans 18 amino acids. CDR1 and CDR2 (germline): PRHDT, FYEKMQ (reference sequence). V gave up 2 bases and J gave up 0 bases, with 17 bases separating them. The source of this sequence is a female donor with papillary thyroid cancer or a benign thyroid nodule (not recorded which). Some clones in this sample may be carry-over from other donors' samples. This chain joins TRBV13 and TRBJ2-1; TRBD2 might be the D (6 bases). The sequencing sample was made of tumor tissue. Written as DNA, the CDR3 is TGTGCCAGCAGCTTAAGGGGCGGCGGGGCCAGCTCCTACAATGAGCAGTTCTTC. The encoded protein is CASSLRGGGASSYNEQFF.